These 21 T cell receptor beta chains were sequenced from one sample in a study of blood T cell repertoires in COVID-19. Some clones are missing from TCRdb's copy, which holds only in-frame ones; the method was immunoSEQ multiplex PCR. This sample yields a few hundred thousand clones, of which around 87% are seen a single time; about 2.2% belongs to the top ten. Material: peripheral blood. Receptors were obtained from a woman between 50 and 59 years old who had recovered from COVID-19.

The V call is TRBV28, the J call TRBJ2-5; D might be TRBD2 (6 bases). The V end was cut by 5 bases, the J end by 3 bases, with 10 bases between. CDR1 and CDR2 (germline): MDHEN, SYDVKM. CDR3 length: 13 residues. The CDR3 is CASSLWGEETQYF. In DNA form, the CDR3 reads TGTGCCAGCAGTCTTTGGGGGGAAGAGACCCAGTACTTC. The full variable domain, rest sourced from reference TRBV28 and TRBJ2-5, is DVKVTQSSRYLVKRTGEKVFLECVQDMDHENMFWYRQDPGLGLRLIYFSYDVKMKEKGDIPEGYSVSREKKERFSLILESASTNQTSMYLCASSLWGEETQYFGPGTRLLVL.

The CDR3 here is CASSSGLAMTQFQETQYF. The DNA of the CDR3 is TGTGCCAGCAGCTCAGGACTAGCCATGACACAGTTTCAAGAGACCCAGTACTTC. This chain connects TRBV7-8 to TRBJ2-5, with TRBD2 identical over 8 bases. Germline loops: CDR1 SGHVS, CDR2 FQNEAQ. V dropped 4 bases and J dropped 2; count of bases not matched to a gene: 15. The CDR3 extends over 18 amino acids.

CDR3 amino acids: CASSHREGGYGYTF. In nucleotides, the CDR3 is TGTGCCAGCAGCCACAGGGAAGGCGGCTATGGCTACACCTTC. The chain combines TRBV7-8 with TRBJ1-2; maybe TRBD1 (6 bases). The germline V gene encodes CDR1 SGHVS and CDR2 FQNEAQ. The CDR3 sequence is 14 residues long. The V and J ends lost 5 bases and 4 bases respectively, with 14 bases between them.

The V and J genes are TRBV7-6 and TRBJ2-5; 8 nucleotides align to TRBD2. The CDR3 spans 16 residues. Trimming cost V 10 bases and J 5 bases; bases outside gene matches: 18. Germline V gene lookup returns CDR1 SGHVS and CDR2 FNYEAQ. CDR3 DNA sequence: TGTGCCACCTCCCGGGCTAGCGGGTCCCAGGGGGAGACCCAGTACTTC. Encoded protein: CATSRASGSQGETQYF.

The chain recombines TRBV5-1 with TRBJ2-2; D not resolved. The germline CDR1 and CDR2 sequences are SGHRS and YFSETQ. CDR3 length: 14 amino acids. The V and J ends lost 4 bases and 1 base respectively, with 8 bases between them. CDR3 bases: TGCGCCAGCAGCCCCGAGAGGAACACCGGGGAGCTGTTTTTT. Residues: CASSPERNTGELFF.

This chain links TRBV19 with TRBJ2-7; a weak D match, TRBD1 (5 bases). This CDR3 has 15 amino acids. Between the trimmed V and J ends, which lost 5 bases and 2 bases, there was a span of 16 bases. Germline V gene data show CDR1 as LNHDA and CDR2 as SQIVND (reference sequence). DNA of the CDR3: TGTGCCAGTAGTTCTAGACAGACCGGTACCTACGAGCAGTACTTC. The encoded protein is CASSSRQTGTYEQYF.

V usage is TRBV6-2 or TRBV6-3 and J usage is TRBJ2-2; 7 nucleotides agree with TRBD2. CDR3 length: 14 amino acids. V shed 6 bases and J 6 bases; nucleotides not matched to a gene: 7. From germline, CDR1 is MNHEY and CDR2 SVGEGT. CDR3 sequence (DNA): TGTGCCAGCAGCCTTCGGGGGGTGGCCGGGGAGCTGTTTTTT. Translating gives CASSLRGVAGELFF.

V and J are TRBV5-4 and TRBJ2-2; 13 nucleotides line up with TRBD2. The CDR3 covers 17 residues. V was pared by 5 bases and J by 1 base, with 5 bases of the junction left unmatched. The germline gives CDR1 SGHNT, CDR2 YYREEE (reference sequence). In nucleotides, the CDR3 is TGTGCCAGCAGATCGGGACTAGCGGGAATGAACACCGGGGAGCTGTTTTTT. Translated, it gives CASRSGLAGMNTGELFF. Looking up the rest from reference TRBV5-4 and TRBJ2-2 gives the full variable domain: ETGVTQSPTHLIKTRGQQVTLRCSSQSGHNTVSWYQQALGQGPQFIFQYYREEENGRGNFPPRFSGLQFPNYSSELNVNALELDDSALYLCASRSGLAGMNTGELFFGEGSRLTVL.

In DNA, the CDR3 is TGTGCCAGCAGCTCGTTGGGACAGGGCAGTAATGAAAAACTGTTTTTT. Translation gives CASSSLGQGSNEKLFF. The rearrangement links TRBV7-6 to TRBJ1-4; 9 positions match TRBD1. The CDR3 length is 16 residues. CDR1 and CDR2 (germline): SGHVS, FNYEAQ. V shed 4 bases and J 4 bases; nucleotides not matched to a gene: 7.

The chain has TRBV19 and TRBJ1-1; tentative D call: TRBD1 (6 bases). Trimming took 5 bases from V and 0 from J, leaving 13 bases between them. The CDR3 covers 15 residues. From germline, CDR1 is LNHDA and CDR2 SQIVND (reference sequence). The CDR3 is CASSARQVMNTEAFF. The CDR3 DNA sequence: TGTGCCAGTAGTGCCCGACAGGTTATGAACACTGAAGCTTTCTTT.

This clone was seen a single time. V and J are TRBV29-1 and TRBJ1-2; 7 bases align to TRBD1. Germline trimming cut 2 bases from V and 7 bases from J; bases unmatched to any gene: 7. Germline V gene data show CDR1 as SQVTM and CDR2 as ANQGSEA. The CDR3 spans 13 residues. The CDR3 reads CSVEQNRGSGYTF. The CDR3 DNA sequence: TGCAGCGTTGAACAAAACAGGGGTTCTGGCTACACCTTC.

The chain is built from TRBV11-2 and TRBJ2-1; 8 nucleotides line up with TRBD2. CDR1 is SGHAT, CDR2 FQNNGV, per germline. This CDR3 has 17 amino acids. V dropped 2 bases and J dropped 7; count of bases not matched to a gene: 13. The CDR3 sequence: CASSLLRGGPPGNEQFF. The CDR3 DNA follows: TGTGCCAGCAGCTTATTACGGGGGGGCCCCCCGGGGAATGAGCAGTTCTTC.

V and J are TRBV4-2 and TRBJ2-1; 10 bases fit TRBD2. The CDR3 totals 16 residues. CDR1 and CDR2 (germline): LGHNA, YNFKEQ. V shed 4 bases, J shed 9 bases, and the junction held 12 bases outside the gene matches. CDR3 nucleotide sequence: TGTGCCAGCAGCCCCCCAACTAGCGGGATCGATACTGAGCAGTTCTTC. It yields the protein CASSPPTSGIDTEQFF.

This chain uses TRBV6-1 with TRBJ1-5, with 7 bases that match TRBD1. V lost 4 bases, J lost 1 base, and 7 bases stayed unmatched. CDR3 length equals 16 residues. CDR1 is MNHNS and CDR2 is SASEGT in the germline V gene. The CDR3 nucleotides are TGTGCCAGCAGTGTTTACAGGGGATCAAGCAATCAGCCCCAGCATTTT. Its translation: CASSVYRGSSNQPQHF.

The rearrangement joins TRBV24-1 to TRBJ2-1; 9 bases match TRBD1. Germline trimming cut 1 base from V and 5 bases from J; bases unmatched to any gene: 5. This CDR3 contains 16 residues. CDR1 and CDR2 from the germline V gene are KGHDR and SFDVKD. In nucleotides, the CDR3 is TGTGCCACCAGTGATTTAACAGGGGGCAGCCACAATGAGCAGTTCTTC. Residues: CATSDLTGGSHNEQFF.

V is TRBV5-1 and J is TRBJ2-1, with 7 nucleotides matching TRBD2. Germline V gives CDR1 SGHRS, CDR2 YFSETQ. The junction had 4 bases not matched to a gene; V was cut back by 0 bases and J by 4 bases. This CDR3 spans 15 amino acids. The CDR3 region is CASSLVRGDYNEQFF. The CDR3 nucleotides read TGCGCCAGCAGCTTGGTTCGGGGGGATTACAATGAGCAGTTCTTC.

V and J are TRBV28 and TRBJ2-3; D perhaps matches TRBD1 (6 bases). V shed 7 bases and J shed 8 bases, with 13 bases lying between them. The CDR3 is made up of 12 amino acids. Germline CDR1 and CDR2: MDHEN and SYDVKM. CDR3: CASTEDRFTQYF. The CDR3 nucleotides read TGTGCCAGCACCGAAGACAGGTTTACGCAGTATTTT.

The V call is TRBV7-2, the J call TRBJ1-1; D is uncertain. This CDR3 region has 13 residues. With 5 bases removed from V and 0 bases from J, the gap between germline ends came to 7 bases. Germline-derived CDR1 and CDR2 are SGHTA and FQGNSA. As DNA, the CDR3 is TGTGCCAGCAGCCCCGCGATGAACACTGAAGCTTTCTTT. Its protein is CASSPAMNTEAFF.

The CDR3 region is CASSPAMDRVGGYTF. The CDR3 DNA reads TGTGCCAGCTCACCAGCCATGGACAGGGTAGGAGGCTACACCTTC. The chain has TRBV18 and TRBJ1-2; 8 bases are a match to TRBD1. The germline V gene encodes CDR1 KGHSH and CDR2 LQKENI. This CDR3 has 15 amino acids. The trim removed 2 bases at V and 8 bases at J, leaving 10 bases unmatched.

CDR3 loop: CASSVDPGGVEQYF. The CDR3 coding sequence is TGTGCCAGCAGCGTAGACCCCGGGGGAGTGGAGCAGTACTTC. This chain joins TRBV9 and TRBJ2-7; a weak D match, TRBD2 (6 bases). This CDR3 region has 14 residues. V was trimmed by 0 bases and J by 7 bases, leaving 14 bases between them. CDR1 is SGDLS, CDR2 YYNGEE, per germline. The full variable domain, rest sourced from reference TRBV9 and TRBJ2-7, is DSGVTQTPKHLITATGQRVTLRCSPRSGDLSVYWYQQSLDQGLQFLIQYYNGEERAKGNILERFSAQQFPDLHSELNLSSLELGDSALYFCASSVDPGGVEQYFGPGTRLTVT.

The gene calls are TRBV9 and TRBJ2-3; D possibly corresponds to TRBD2 (6 bases). This CDR3 contains 14 residues. V was clipped by 7 bases and J by 5 bases, with 17 bases between them. The germline CDR1 and CDR2 sequences are SGDLS and YYNGEE. In nucleotides, the CDR3 is TGTGCCAGCGGGCGGGCGGGGACTGGAGATACGCAGTATTTT. Translation: CASGRAGTGDTQYF.